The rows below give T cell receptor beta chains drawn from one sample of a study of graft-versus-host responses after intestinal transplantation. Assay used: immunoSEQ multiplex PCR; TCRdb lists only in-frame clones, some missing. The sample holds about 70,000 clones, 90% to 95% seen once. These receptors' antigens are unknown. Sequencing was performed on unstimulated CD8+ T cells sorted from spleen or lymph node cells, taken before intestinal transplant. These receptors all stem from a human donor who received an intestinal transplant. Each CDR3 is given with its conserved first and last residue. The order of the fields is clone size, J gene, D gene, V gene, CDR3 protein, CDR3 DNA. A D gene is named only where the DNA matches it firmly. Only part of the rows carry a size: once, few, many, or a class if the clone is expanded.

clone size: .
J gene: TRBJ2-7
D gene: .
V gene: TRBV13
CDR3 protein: CASSISGRTYEQYF
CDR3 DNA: TGTGCCAGCAGCATTAGCGGAAGAACCTACGAGCAGTACTTC

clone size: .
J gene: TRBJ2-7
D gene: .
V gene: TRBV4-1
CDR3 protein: CASSQDGPLDYWSYEQYF
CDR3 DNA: TGCGCCAGCAGCCAAGATGGGCCCCTGGACTATTGGTCCTACGAGCAGTACTTC

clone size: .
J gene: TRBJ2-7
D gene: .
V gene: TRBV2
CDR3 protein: CASLTGGYEQYF
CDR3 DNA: TGTGCCAGTTTAACAGGAGGGTACGAGCAGTACTTC

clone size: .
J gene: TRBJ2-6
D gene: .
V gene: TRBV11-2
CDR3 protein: CASPPQGYSGANVLTF
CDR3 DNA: TGTGCCAGTCCACCGCAGGGATACTCTGGGGCCAACGTCCTGACTTTC

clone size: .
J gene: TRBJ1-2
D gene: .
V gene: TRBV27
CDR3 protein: CASSFYAQGLDGYTF
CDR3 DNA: TGTGCCAGCAGTTTCTACGCCCAGGGGCTCGATGGCTACACCTTC

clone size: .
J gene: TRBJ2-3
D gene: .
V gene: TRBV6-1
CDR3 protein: CASRDNPSTDTQYF
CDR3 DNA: TGTGCCAGCAGGGACAACCCTAGCACAGATACGCAGTATTTT

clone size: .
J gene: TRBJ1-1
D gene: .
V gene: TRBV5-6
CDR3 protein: CASSPNRVHTEAFF
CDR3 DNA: TGTGCCAGCAGCCCTAACAGGGTTCACACTGAAGCTTTCTTT

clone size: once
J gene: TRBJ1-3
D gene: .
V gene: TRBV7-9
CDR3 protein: CASSPHFSGNTIYF
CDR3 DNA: TGTGCCAGCAGCCCACATTTCTCTGGAAACACCATATATTTT

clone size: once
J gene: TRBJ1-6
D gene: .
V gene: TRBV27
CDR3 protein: CASSLINSPLHF
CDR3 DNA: TGTGCCAGCAGCCTGATAAATTCACCCCTCCACTTT

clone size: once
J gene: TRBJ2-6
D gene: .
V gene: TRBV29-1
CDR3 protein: CSVEVISSGANVLTF
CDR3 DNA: TGCAGCGTTGAAGTTATCAGCTCTGGGGCCAACGTCCTGACTTTC

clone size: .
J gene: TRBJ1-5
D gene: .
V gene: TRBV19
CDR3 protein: CASSIRPELVQPQHF
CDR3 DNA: TGTGCCAGTAGTATTAGGCCAGAGCTTGTTCAGCCCCAGCATTTT

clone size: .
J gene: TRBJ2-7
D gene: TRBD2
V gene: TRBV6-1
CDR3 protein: CASGGPGTSLYEQYF
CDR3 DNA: TGTGCCAGCGGCGGACCCGGGACTAGTCTCTACGAGCAGTACTTC

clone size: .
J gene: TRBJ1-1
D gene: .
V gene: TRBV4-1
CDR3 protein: CASSQGENTEAFF
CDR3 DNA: TGCGCCAGCAGCCAAGGGGAGAACACTGAAGCTTTCTTT